Listed below are T cell receptor beta chains from one sample, sequenced in a study of cytomegalovirus exposure and HLA in healthy donors. Here immunoSEQ multiplex PCR was the method, and the copy in TCRdb shows in-frame clones only, minus some. The data contain some 190,000 clones, 75% to 80% of them singletons. Sequenced sample: PBMCs. These receptors were obtained from a woman in her twenties or thirties in good health and CMV-seropositive. Both conserved end residues are part of each CDR3. The D gene is left open where the match is weak. Rows may omit the clone size; those that give it use once, few, many or a size class.

size | J | V | D | CDR3 | DNA
few | TRBJ1-3 | TRBV6-5 | NA | CASGQTDGNTIYF | TGTGCCAGCGGGCAGACGGATGGAAACACCATATATTTT
NA | TRBJ2-7 | TRBV28 | NA | CASSWAFEQYF | TGTGCCAGCAGTTGGGCCTTCGAGCAGTACTTC
NA | TRBJ2-5 | TRBV9 | NA | CASSVGAGQETQYF | TGTGCCAGCAGCGTAGGAGCAGGGCAAGAGACCCAGTACTTC
NA | TRBJ2-1 | TRBV5-4 | NA | CASCRDSSSYNEQFF | TGTGCCAGCTGCCGAGACAGTAGCTCCTACAATGAGCAGTTCTTC
NA | TRBJ2-7 | TRBV5-6 | NA | CASSLGVEGYYEQYF | TGTGCCAGCAGCTTAGGCGTGGAGGGATACTACGAGCAGTACTTC
NA | TRBJ1-2 | TRBV27 | TRBD1 | CASRRQGASAGYTF | TGTGCCAGCAGAAGACAGGGGGCATCCGCTGGCTACACCTTC
once | TRBJ2-7 | TRBV9 | NA | CASSVMPGTYEQYF | TGTGCCAGCAGCGTCATGCCAGGGACCTACGAGCAGTACTTC
NA | TRBJ2-1 | TRBV11-3 | TRBD2 | CASSSPGLAGYNEQFF | TGTGCCAGCAGCTCACCGGGACTAGCGGGTTACAATGAGCAGTTCTTC
NA | TRBJ1-1 | TRBV2 | NA | CASSGEGSDTEAFF | TGTGCCAGCAGCGGGGAGGGGTCGGACACTGAAGCTTTCTTT
NA | TRBJ2-1 | TRBV2 | TRBD1 | CAGSSPGQGAQYNEQFF | TGTGCCGGCAGTTCACCGGGACAGGGGGCTCAGTACAATGAGCAGTTCTTC
NA | TRBJ2-7 | TRBV21-1 | NA | CASTEGASDLGEQYF | TGTGCCAGCACCGAAGGGGCTAGCGACCTCGGAGAGCAGTACTTC
NA | TRBJ2-3 | TRBV7-2 | TRBD2 | CASSSQGGDTQYF | TGTGCCAGCAGCAGCCAGGGAGGGGATACGCAGTATTTT
NA | TRBJ2-7 | TRBV27 | TRBD2 | CASSLYLLAGGHQQYF | TGTGCCAGCAGTTTATACCTACTAGCGGGGGGGCATCAGCAGTACTTC
NA | TRBJ2-2 | TRBV4-1 | NA | CASSLEPGTGELFF | TGCGCCAGCAGCCTAGAACCGGGAACCGGGGAGCTGTTTTTT
NA | TRBJ1-2 | TRBV19 | NA | CASSPHRDTRYGYTF | TGTGCCAGTAGCCCACACCGGGACACGCGTTATGGCTACACCTTC
NA | TRBJ1-6 | TRBV25-1 | TRBD1 | CASSGRRQGAYNSPLHF | TGTGCCAGCAGTGGGCGAAGACAGGGAGCCTATAATTCACCCCTCCACTTT
NA | TRBJ2-2 | TRBV13 | NA | CASTPVGGGELFF | TGTGCCAGCACCCCCGTAGGGGGCGGGGAGCTGTTTTTT
few | TRBJ1-1 | TRBV6-1 | TRBD1 | CASSPYRGQAEAFF | TGTGCCAGCAGTCCTTACAGGGGCCAGGCTGAAGCTTTCTTT
NA | TRBJ1-1 | TRBV4-3 | NA | CASSASTGRTNTEAFF | TGCGCCAGCAGCGCCTCAACAGGGAGAACTAACACTGAAGCTTTCTTT
NA | TRBJ2-3 | TRBV9 | TRBD2 | CASSASVERGGSSTDTQYF | TGTGCCAGCAGCGCCTCGGTGGAGCGGGGGGGTTCTAGCACAGATACGCAGTATTTT
NA | TRBJ2-2 | TRBV5-1 | NA | CASTRDSLRTGELFF | TGCGCCAGCACAAGGGACTCCCTCCGCACCGGGGAGCTGTTTTTT
NA | TRBJ1-2 | TRBV7-9 | NA | CASSPSAGNYGYTF | TGTGCCAGCAGCCCTAGCGCAGGAAACTATGGCTACACCTTC
once | TRBJ2-1 | TRBV7-3 | TRBD1 | CASTLTGSPYNEQFF | TGTGCCAGCACCCTGACAGGGTCTCCCTACAATGAGCAGTTCTTC
NA | TRBJ1-2 | TRBV9 | NA | CASSVGQTLNYGYTF | TGTGCCAGCAGCGTAGGTCAGACACTTAACTATGGCTACACCTTC
NA | TRBJ2-7 | TRBV2 | NA | CASLVGKGYEQYF | TGTGCCAGCCTGGTCGGGAAGGGCTACGAGCAGTACTTC
NA | TRBJ2-7 | TRBV6-5 | TRBD1 | CASSRGQGSYEQYF | TGTGCCAGCAGCCGGGGACAGGGGTCCTACGAGCAGTACTTC